The clone carrying this T cell receptor (beta chain) was counted a few times. Its target is unknown. Germline CDR1 SGHRS, CDR2 YFSETQ. After removal of 4 bases from V and 5 bases from J, the junction contained 7 bases not matched to a gene. The CDR3 has 15 amino acids. This sample was included in a study of OX40 agonist ivuxolimab in advanced cancers. Whole-study results and caveats: Patients who responded partially at 0.1-3.0 mg/kg showed clonal expansion ranking among the lowest.

TCRdb's table, derived via immunoSEQ multiplex PCR, lists solely in-frame clones and lacks some. The table includes some 66,000 clones, about nine tenths detected once. This receptor was obtained from an adult with an advanced solid tumor such as melanoma, head and neck, liver or kidney cancer. This rearrangement joins TRBV5-1 to TRBJ2-2, with 8 bases fitting TRBD2. Sequencing was performed on CD4+ or CD8+ T cells sorted from blood, taken in a trial of the OX40 agonist ivuxolimab. The CDR3 loop is CASSLGLGGTGELFF. The CDR3 DNA reads TGCGCCAGCAGCCTGGGACTAGGGGGGACCGGGGAGCTGTTTTTT. The variable domain in full, with the rest retrieved from reference TRBV5-1 and TRBJ2-2, is KAGVTQTPRYLIKTRGQQVTLSCSPISGHRSVSWYQQTPGQGLQFLFEYFSETQRNKGNFPGRFSGRQFSNSRSEMNVSTLELGDSALYLCASSLGLGGTGELFFGEGSRLTVL.